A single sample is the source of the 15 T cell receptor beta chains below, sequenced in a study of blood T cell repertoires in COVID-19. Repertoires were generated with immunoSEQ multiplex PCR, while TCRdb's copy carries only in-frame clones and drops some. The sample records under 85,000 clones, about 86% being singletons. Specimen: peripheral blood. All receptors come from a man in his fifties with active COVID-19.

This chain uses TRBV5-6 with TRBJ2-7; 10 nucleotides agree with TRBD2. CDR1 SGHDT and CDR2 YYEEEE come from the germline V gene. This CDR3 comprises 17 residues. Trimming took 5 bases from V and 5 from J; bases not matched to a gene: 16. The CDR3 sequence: CASSSIGVAGGINEQYF. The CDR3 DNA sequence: TGTGCCAGCAGTTCGATCGGGGTAGCGGGAGGCATAAACGAGCAGTACTTC.

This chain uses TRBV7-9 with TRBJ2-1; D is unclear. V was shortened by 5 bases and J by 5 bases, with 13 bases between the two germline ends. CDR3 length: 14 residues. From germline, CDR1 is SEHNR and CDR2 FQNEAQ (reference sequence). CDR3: CASSRSPVDNEQFF. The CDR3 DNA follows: TGTGCCAGCAGCCGGTCCCCGGTGGACAATGAGCAGTTCTTC.

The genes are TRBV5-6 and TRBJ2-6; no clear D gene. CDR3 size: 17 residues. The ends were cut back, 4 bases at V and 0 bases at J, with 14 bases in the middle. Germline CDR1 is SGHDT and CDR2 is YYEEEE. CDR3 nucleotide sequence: TGTGCCAGCAGCAGTGGGCCTGTCGGCTCTGGGGCCAACGTCCTGACTTTC. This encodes CASSSGPVGSGANVLTF.

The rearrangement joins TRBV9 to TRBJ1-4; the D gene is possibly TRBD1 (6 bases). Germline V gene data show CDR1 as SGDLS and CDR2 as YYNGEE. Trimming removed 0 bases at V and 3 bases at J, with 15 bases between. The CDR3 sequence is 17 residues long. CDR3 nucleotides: TGTGCCAGCAGCGTAGGTCAGGGGTTGGTGGCTAATGAAAAACTGTTTTTT. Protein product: CASSVGQGLVANEKLFF. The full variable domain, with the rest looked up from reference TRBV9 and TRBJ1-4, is DSGVTQTPKHLITATGQRVTLRCSPRSGDLSVYWYQQSLDQGLQFLIQYYNGEERAKGNILERFSAQQFPDLHSELNLSSLELGDSALYFCASSVGQGLVANEKLFFGSGTQLSVL.

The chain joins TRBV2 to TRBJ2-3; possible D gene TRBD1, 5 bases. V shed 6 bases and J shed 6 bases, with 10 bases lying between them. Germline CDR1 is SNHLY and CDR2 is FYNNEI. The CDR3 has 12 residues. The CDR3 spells CASSQGRDTQYF. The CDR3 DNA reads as TGTGCCAGCAGCCAGGGTCGGGATACGCAGTATTTT. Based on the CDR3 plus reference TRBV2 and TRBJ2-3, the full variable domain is EPEVTQTPSHQVTQMGQEVILRCVPISNHLYFYWYRQILGQKVEFLVSFYNNEISEKSEIFDDQFSVERPDGSNFTLKIRSTKLEDSAMYFCASSQGRDTQYFGPGTRLTVL.

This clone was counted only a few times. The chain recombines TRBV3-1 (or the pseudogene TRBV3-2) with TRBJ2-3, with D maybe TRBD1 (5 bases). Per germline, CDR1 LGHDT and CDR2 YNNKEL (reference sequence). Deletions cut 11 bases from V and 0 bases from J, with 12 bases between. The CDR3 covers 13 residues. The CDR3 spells CACRQTSTDTQYF. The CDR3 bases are TGTGCCTGTCGACAGACTAGCACAGATACGCAGTATTTT.

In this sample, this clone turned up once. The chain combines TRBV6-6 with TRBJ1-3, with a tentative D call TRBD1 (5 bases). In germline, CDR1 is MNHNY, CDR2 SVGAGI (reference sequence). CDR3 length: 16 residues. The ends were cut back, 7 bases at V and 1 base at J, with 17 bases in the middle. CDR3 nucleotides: TGTGCCAGCACCTTAACCAGGGAATCGTCTGGAAACACCATATATTTT. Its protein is CASTLTRESSGNTIYF.

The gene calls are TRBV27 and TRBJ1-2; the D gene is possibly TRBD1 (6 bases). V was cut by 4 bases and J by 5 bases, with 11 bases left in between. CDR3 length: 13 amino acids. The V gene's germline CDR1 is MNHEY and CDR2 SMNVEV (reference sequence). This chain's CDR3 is CASSSMDSYGYTF. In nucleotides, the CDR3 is TGTGCCAGCAGTTCCATGGACAGTTATGGCTACACCTTC.

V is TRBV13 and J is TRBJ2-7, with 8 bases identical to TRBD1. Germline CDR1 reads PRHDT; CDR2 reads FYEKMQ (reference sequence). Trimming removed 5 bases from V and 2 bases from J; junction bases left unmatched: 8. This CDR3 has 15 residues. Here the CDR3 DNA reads TGTGCCAGCAGCCCAGGGGGCTTCGGTCCCTACGAGCAGTACTTC. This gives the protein CASSPGGFGPYEQYF.

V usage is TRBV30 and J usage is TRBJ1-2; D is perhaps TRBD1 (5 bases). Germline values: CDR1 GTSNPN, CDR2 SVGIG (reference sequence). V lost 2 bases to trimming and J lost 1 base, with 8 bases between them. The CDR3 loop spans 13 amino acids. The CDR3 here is CAWSLGGNYGYTF. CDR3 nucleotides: TGTGCCTGGAGTCTGGGGGGTAACTATGGCTACACCTTC. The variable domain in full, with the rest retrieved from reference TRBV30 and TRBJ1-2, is SQTIHQWPATLVQPVGSPLSLECTVEGTSNPNLYWYRQAAGRGLQLLFYSVGIGQISSEVPQNLSASRPQDRQFILSSKKLLLSDSGFYLCAWSLGGNYGYTFGSGTRLTVV.

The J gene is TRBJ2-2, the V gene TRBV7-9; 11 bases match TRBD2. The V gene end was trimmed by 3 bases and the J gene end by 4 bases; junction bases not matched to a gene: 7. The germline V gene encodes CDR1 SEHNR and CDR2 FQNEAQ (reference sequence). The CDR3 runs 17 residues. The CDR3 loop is CASSLKGTSGTTGELFF. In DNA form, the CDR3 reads TGTGCCAGCAGCTTGAAGGGGACTAGCGGCACCACCGGGGAGCTGTTTTTT. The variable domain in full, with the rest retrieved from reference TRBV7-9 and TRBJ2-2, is DTGVSQNPRHKITKRGQNVTFRCDPISEHNRLYWYRQTLGQGPEFLTYFQNEAQLEKSRLLSDRFSAERPKGSFSTLEIQRTEQGDSAMYLCASSLKGTSGTTGELFFGEGSRLTVL.

The CDR3 reads CATRSQTGENIQYF. For the CDR3, the DNA is TGTGCCACCAGAAGTCAGACAGGGGAAAACATTCAGTACTTC. The chain is built from TRBV24-1 and TRBJ2-4; 8 bases are a match to TRBD1. Germline CDR1 is KGHDR and CDR2 is SFDVKD. V was clipped by 7 bases and J by 5 bases; unmatched bases: 6. The CDR3 has 14 residues.

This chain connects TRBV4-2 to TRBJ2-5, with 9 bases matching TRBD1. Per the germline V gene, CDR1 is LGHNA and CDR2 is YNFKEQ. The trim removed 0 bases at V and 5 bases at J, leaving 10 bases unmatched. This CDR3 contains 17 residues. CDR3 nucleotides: TGTGCCAGCAGCCAAGATTGGGGACAGGGAGGTATGGAGACCCAGTACTTC. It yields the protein CASSQDWGQGGMETQYF.

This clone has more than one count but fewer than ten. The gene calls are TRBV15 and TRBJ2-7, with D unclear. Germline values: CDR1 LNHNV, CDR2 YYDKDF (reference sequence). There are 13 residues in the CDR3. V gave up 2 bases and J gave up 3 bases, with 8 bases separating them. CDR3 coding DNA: TGTGCCACCAGCAGAACCAGAAGCTACGAGCAGTACTTC. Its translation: CATSRTRSYEQYF.

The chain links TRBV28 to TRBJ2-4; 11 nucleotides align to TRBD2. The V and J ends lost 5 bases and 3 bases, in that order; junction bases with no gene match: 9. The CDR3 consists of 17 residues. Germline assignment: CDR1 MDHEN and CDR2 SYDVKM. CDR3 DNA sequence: TGTGCCAGCAGTGCCCCGGGGCTAGCGGGAGGCAAAAACATTCAGTACTTC. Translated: CASSAPGLAGGKNIQYF.